These T cell receptor beta chains were read from a single sample in a study of STAT5B mutations in CD4+ large granular lymphocyte leukemia. The method was immunoSEQ multiplex PCR; TCRdb's version includes in-frame clones alone and lacks a portion of them. The sample has nearly 45,000 clones; approximately 83% are singletons. The specimen was CD4+ T cells from blood buffy coats. The source is a human donor in good health. The CDR3 runs from the conserved cysteine through the conserved F or W. The order of the fields is J gene, V gene, clone size, D gene, CDR3 DNA, CDR3 protein. The D gene is left open where the match is weak. Only part of the rows carry a size: once, few, many, or a class if the clone is expanded.

j_call: TRBJ1-1
v_call: TRBV10-2
clone_size: .
d_call: .
cdr3_nt: TGCGCCATCCACCAGGGAGAACAGGGTGAAGCTTTCTTT
cdr3_aa: CAIHQGEQGEAFF

j_call: TRBJ2-2
v_call: TRBV5-4
clone_size: .
d_call: TRBD1
cdr3_nt: TGTGCCAGCATCGATGGGGCAGGGGGCCGGAACACCGGGGAGCTGTTTTTT
cdr3_aa: CASIDGAGGRNTGELFF

j_call: TRBJ2-7
v_call: TRBV29-1
clone_size: once
d_call: .
cdr3_nt: TGCAGCGGAGGGGACCTAGCGGAGCAGTACTTC
cdr3_aa: CSGGDLAEQYF

j_call: TRBJ1-6
v_call: TRBV30
clone_size: .
d_call: .
cdr3_nt: TGTGCCTGGGGACCACCCCTCCACTTT
cdr3_aa: CAWGPPLHF

j_call: TRBJ1-5
v_call: TRBV6-1
clone_size: .
d_call: TRBD1
cdr3_nt: TGTGCCAGCAGCCGGGACAGCAGCAATCAGCCCCAGCATTTT
cdr3_aa: CASSRDSSNQPQHF

j_call: TRBJ2-1
v_call: TRBV7-9
clone_size: .
d_call: .
cdr3_nt: TGTGCCAGCAGCTTGTTGGGTGACTCCTACAATGAGCAGTTCTTC
cdr3_aa: CASSLLGDSYNEQFF

j_call: TRBJ2-1
v_call: TRBV9
clone_size: .
d_call: .
cdr3_nt: TGTGCCAGCAGCACCAGGGCCCTGGGGCGCGAAGGAAGTGAGCAGTTCTTC
cdr3_aa: CASSTRALGREGSEQFF

j_call: TRBJ2-3
v_call: TRBV28
clone_size: .
d_call: .
cdr3_nt: TGTGCCAGCCGCGCGGGATCAATAGATACGCAGTATTTT
cdr3_aa: CASRAGSIDTQYF

j_call: TRBJ2-1
v_call: TRBV10-1
clone_size: .
d_call: .
cdr3_nt: TGCGCCAGCAGTGACGGGGAGCTTTACCTCTACAATGAGCAGTTCTTC
cdr3_aa: CASSDGELYLYNEQFF

j_call: TRBJ1-1
v_call: TRBV28
clone_size: .
d_call: TRBD1
cdr3_nt: TGTGCCAGCAGTTTAGGCGGGACAGCGAACACTGAAGCTTTCTTT
cdr3_aa: CASSLGGTANTEAFF

j_call: TRBJ2-3
v_call: TRBV10-1
clone_size: .
d_call: TRBD2
cdr3_nt: TGCGCCAGCAGCTCCGGGGGGAGCGGCGCCTCAGATACGCAGTATTTT
cdr3_aa: CASSSGGSGASDTQYF

j_call: TRBJ1-1
v_call: TRBV19
clone_size: .
d_call: .
cdr3_nt: TGTGCCAGTAGCCCCCTTTTTGCCCCGAACACTGAAGCTTTCTTT
cdr3_aa: CASSPLFAPNTEAFF

j_call: TRBJ1-4
v_call: TRBV5-1
clone_size: few
d_call: .
cdr3_nt: TGCGCCAGCAGCCCGCTCCAGGGCGCGGGTGAAAAACTGTTTTTT
cdr3_aa: CASSPLQGAGEKLFF

j_call: TRBJ1-1
v_call: TRBV5-1
clone_size: .
d_call: TRBD1
cdr3_nt: TGCGCCAGCAGCTTCAGGGGGGAACGGAACACTGAAGCTTTCTTT
cdr3_aa: CASSFRGERNTEAFF

j_call: TRBJ2-3
v_call: TRBV28
clone_size: .
d_call: TRBD2
cdr3_nt: TGTGCCAGCGGGACTAGCGGGAGCCCCACAGATACGCAGTATTTT
cdr3_aa: CASGTSGSPTDTQYF

j_call: TRBJ1-2
v_call: TRBV7-2
clone_size: .
d_call: .
cdr3_nt: TGTGCCAGCAGCTTATTGCGCACAGGTGGTAACTATGGCTACACCTTC
cdr3_aa: CASSLLRTGGNYGYTF

j_call: TRBJ2-1
v_call: TRBV27
clone_size: .
d_call: TRBD2
cdr3_nt: TGTGCCAGCAGTTCTAGCGGGAGTACGTCGGAGCAGTTCTTC
cdr3_aa: CASSSSGSTSEQFF

j_call: TRBJ2-3
v_call: TRBV11-3
clone_size: .
d_call: .
cdr3_nt: TGTGCCAGCAGCTTTTCCGGGGGCACAGATACGCAGTATTTT
cdr3_aa: CASSFSGGTDTQYF

j_call: TRBJ1-1
v_call: TRBV27
clone_size: .
d_call: .
cdr3_nt: TGTGCCAGCAGTCCCCTGGGGAGGGGAAACACTGAAGCTTTCTTT
cdr3_aa: CASSPLGRGNTEAFF

j_call: TRBJ2-3
v_call: TRBV11-2
clone_size: .
d_call: TRBD2
cdr3_nt: TGTGCCAGCAGCTTAGGGACTAGCGGGAACACAGATACGCAGTATTTT
cdr3_aa: CASSLGTSGNTDTQYF

j_call: TRBJ2-1
v_call: TRBV29-1
clone_size: .
d_call: TRBD2
cdr3_nt: TGCAGCGTTGAAGGCGGGAGGGCCGGCTCCTACAATGAGCAGTTCTTC
cdr3_aa: CSVEGGRAGSYNEQFF

j_call: TRBJ2-5
v_call: TRBV5-8
clone_size: .
d_call: TRBD2
cdr3_nt: TGTGCCACCAGCGGACTAGCGAGCCAAGAGACCCAGTACTTC
cdr3_aa: CATSGLASQETQYF

j_call: TRBJ2-2
v_call: TRBV7-2
clone_size: .
d_call: .
cdr3_nt: TGTGCCAGCAGCGTTGACCCGAACACCGGGGAGCTGTTTTTT
cdr3_aa: CASSVDPNTGELFF

j_call: TRBJ2-4
v_call: TRBV5-1
clone_size: .
d_call: .
cdr3_nt: TGCGCCAGCAGCCCACGACAGGTACTAGCCAAAAACATTCAGTACTTC
cdr3_aa: CASSPRQVLAKNIQYF

j_call: TRBJ2-7
v_call: TRBV14
clone_size: .
d_call: TRBD2
cdr3_nt: TGTGCCAGCAGCCAAGGACTAGCGGGAGGGGTGTACGAGCAGTACTTC
cdr3_aa: CASSQGLAGGVYEQYF

j_call: TRBJ2-1
v_call: TRBV9
clone_size: .
d_call: TRBD2
cdr3_nt: TGTGCCAGCACCCCGAGTAGCGGGAGGGCCTCTGAGCAGTTCTTC
cdr3_aa: CASTPSSGRASEQFF

j_call: TRBJ2-2
v_call: TRBV9
clone_size: .
d_call: TRBD2
cdr3_nt: TGTGCCAGCAGCGTAGCCGCGGAGCGGGAGGGCCGCGGCGGGGAGCTGTTTTTT
cdr3_aa: CASSVAAEREGRGGELFF

j_call: TRBJ1-2
v_call: TRBV28
clone_size: .
d_call: TRBD1
cdr3_nt: TGTGCCAGCAGTCGGCGGGACAGGGTGGACTATGGCTACACCTTC
cdr3_aa: CASSRRDRVDYGYTF

j_call: TRBJ2-7
v_call: TRBV5-6
clone_size: .
d_call: TRBD2
cdr3_nt: TGTGCCAGCAGCGTCGGACTAGCGGGAGGGAGCTTTAGCGAGCAGTACTTC
cdr3_aa: CASSVGLAGGSFSEQYF

j_call: TRBJ2-1
v_call: TRBV30
clone_size: .
d_call: TRBD2
cdr3_nt: TGTGCCTGGAGGCTAGCGGGAGGGCTGGGTGAGCAGTTCTTC
cdr3_aa: CAWRLAGGLGEQFF

j_call: TRBJ1-5
v_call: TRBV15
clone_size: .
d_call: .
cdr3_nt: TGTGCCACCAGCAGAGGGGGAGCGGGGGATCAGCCCCAGCATTTT
cdr3_aa: CATSRGGAGDQPQHF

j_call: TRBJ1-3
v_call: TRBV7-8
clone_size: once
d_call: TRBD1
cdr3_nt: TGTGCCAGCAGCTTTGGGGGGACAGGTTCCAGTAACACCATATATTTT
cdr3_aa: CASSFGGTGSSNTIYF

j_call: TRBJ1-1
v_call: TRBV18
clone_size: .
d_call: .
cdr3_nt: TGTGCCAGCGTCCTAACAGGGTTGGGTGACACTGAAGCTTTCTTT
cdr3_aa: CASVLTGLGDTEAFF

j_call: TRBJ1-2
v_call: TRBV19
clone_size: .
d_call: .
cdr3_nt: TGTGCCAGTAGTCCCCGGAACCTCTTAAACTATGGCTACACCTTC
cdr3_aa: CASSPRNLLNYGYTF

j_call: TRBJ2-7
v_call: TRBV15
clone_size: .
d_call: .
cdr3_nt: TGTGCCACCAGCAGAGGGGGGCAGGCTACCTACGAGCAGTACTTC
cdr3_aa: CATSRGGQATYEQYF

j_call: TRBJ2-5
v_call: TRBV27
clone_size: .
d_call: .
cdr3_nt: TGTGCCAGCAGCAAACAGGGTGAGACCCAGTACTTC
cdr3_aa: CASSKQGETQYF

j_call: TRBJ2-7
v_call: TRBV30
clone_size: .
d_call: .
cdr3_nt: TGTGCCTGGAGCCCTGCTCTGGGAGAGGAGCAGTACTTC
cdr3_aa: CAWSPALGEEQYF

j_call: TRBJ1-2
v_call: TRBV5-4
clone_size: once
d_call: .
cdr3_nt: TGTGCCAGCAGCGATCCGGAGGTGGCTAACTATGGCTACACCTTC
cdr3_aa: CASSDPEVANYGYTF

j_call: TRBJ2-3
v_call: TRBV5-1
clone_size: .
d_call: .
cdr3_nt: TGCGCCAGCAGCTTAATTCCAGGATCCACAGATACGCAGTATTTT
cdr3_aa: CASSLIPGSTDTQYF

j_call: TRBJ1-3
v_call: TRBV19
clone_size: .
d_call: .
cdr3_nt: TGTGCCAGTAGTATCCGAACGGGCCCTGGAAACACCATATATTTT
cdr3_aa: CASSIRTGPGNTIYF

j_call: TRBJ2-3
v_call: TRBV7-3
clone_size: few
d_call: TRBD1
cdr3_nt: TGTGCCAGCAGCTTAGCAGGGGGAGCAGATACGCAGTATTTT
cdr3_aa: CASSLAGGADTQYF

j_call: TRBJ2-3
v_call: TRBV11-2
clone_size: .
d_call: .
cdr3_nt: TGTGCCAGCAGCTTAGAGTACTCTTCAGATACGCAGTATTTT
cdr3_aa: CASSLEYSSDTQYF

j_call: TRBJ1-5
v_call: TRBV27
clone_size: .
d_call: TRBD1
cdr3_nt: TGTGCCAGCAGTTTAAGGTTTTTGGCAGGGGGAAGCAATCAGCCCCAGCATTTT
cdr3_aa: CASSLRFLAGGSNQPQHF